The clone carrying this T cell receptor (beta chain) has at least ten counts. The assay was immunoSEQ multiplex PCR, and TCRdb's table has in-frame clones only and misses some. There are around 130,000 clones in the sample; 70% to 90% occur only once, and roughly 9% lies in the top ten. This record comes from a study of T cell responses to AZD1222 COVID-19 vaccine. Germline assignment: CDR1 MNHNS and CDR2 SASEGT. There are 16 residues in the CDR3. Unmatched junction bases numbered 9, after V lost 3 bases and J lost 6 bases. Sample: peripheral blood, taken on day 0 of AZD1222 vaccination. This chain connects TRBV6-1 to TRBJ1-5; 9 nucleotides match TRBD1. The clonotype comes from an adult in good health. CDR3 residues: CASSERRTGASQPQHF. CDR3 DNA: TGTGCCAGCAGTGAGCGACGGACAGGGGCCAGTCAGCCCCAGCATTTT.